These 21 T cell receptor beta chains were sequenced from one sample in a study of blood T cell repertoires in COVID-19. This table comes from immunoSEQ multiplex PCR, and its TCRdb copy is limited to in-frame clones, with some not included. The top ten hold approximately 1.2% of the sample, which has some 150,000 clones, approximately 90% seen once. The sample consisted of PBMCs or T cells enriched from blood (not recorded which). The receptors come from a woman aged 30 to 39 with acute COVID-19.

This clone was picked up one time. The J gene is TRBJ2-3, the V gene TRBV30; 10 bases map to TRBD2. The CDR3 spans 17 residues. Trimming removed 0 bases from V and 4 bases from J; junction bases left unmatched: 10. Germline V gene data show CDR1 as GTSNPN and CDR2 as SVGIG (reference sequence). The chain's CDR3 is CAWSVWLAGVSADTQYF. Here the CDR3 DNA reads TGTGCCTGGAGTGTTTGGCTAGCGGGAGTCAGTGCAGATACGCAGTATTTT.

This clone has just one count. This chain joins TRBV11-2 and TRBJ2-3; 15 bases line up with TRBD2. After removal of 5 bases from V and 4 bases from J, the junction contained 13 bases not matched to a gene. The germline gives CDR1 SGHAT, CDR2 FQNNGV. The CDR3 has 19 residues. This chain's CDR3 is CASSPPRTSGRARADTQYF. The CDR3 nucleotides read TGTGCCAGCAGCCCCCCCCGGACTAGCGGGAGGGCCAGAGCAGATACGCAGTATTTT.

The table lists this clone with a count of one. This chain joins TRBV15 and TRBJ2-1, with D possibly being TRBD1 (6 bases). The CDR3 has 12 residues. The germline V gene encodes CDR1 LNHNV and CDR2 YYDKDF (reference sequence). V lost 1 base, J lost 15 bases, and 13 bases lay in between. This chain's CDR3 is CATSRVGGVRFF. The CDR3 nucleotides are TGTGCCACCAGCAGAGTAGGGGGAGTTCGGTTCTTC.

This chain connects TRBV2 to TRBJ2-7; 7 bases map to TRBD2. CDR1 SNHLY and CDR2 FYNNEI come from the germline V gene. The trim removed 7 bases at V and 9 bases at J, leaving 15 bases unmatched. CDR3 size: 14 residues. CDR3 protein: CASNLLAAGEGQYF. CDR3 coding DNA: TGTGCCAGCAACCTACTCGCGGCGGGAGAGGGGCAGTACTTC.

The V call is TRBV10-3, the J call TRBJ2-4; the D gene is possibly TRBD1 (5 bases). This CDR3 has 14 amino acids. Germline CDR1 reads ENHRY; CDR2 reads SYGVKD. V shed 3 bases and J shed 8 bases, with 14 bases lying between them. DNA for the CDR3: TGTGCCATCAGTGAATCCCCCGACAGTTACATTCAGTACTTC. Translating it yields CAISESPDSYIQYF.

The chain combines TRBV2 with TRBJ1-2; maybe TRBD1 (6 bases). In germline, CDR1 is SNHLY, CDR2 FYNNEI. CDR3 size: 15 residues. Trimming pared 2 bases from V and 4 bases from J, leaving 14 bases between. CDR3 region: CASSELQGTIYGYTF. As DNA, the CDR3 is TGTGCCAGCAGTGAACTCCAGGGGACAATCTATGGCTACACCTTC.

The V call is TRBV11-2, the J call TRBJ2-5; a weak D match, TRBD1 (6 bases). The CDR3 loop spans 14 amino acids. The V end lost 5 bases, the J end lost 7 bases, and 17 bases lay between the germline ends. CDR1 and CDR2 from the germline V gene are SGHAT and FQNNGV. For the CDR3, the DNA is TGTGCCAGCAGCGACCGACCCTTAGGGGGGACCCAGTACTTC. Its protein is CASSDRPLGGTQYF.

This chain joins TRBV19 and TRBJ1-2; 11 nucleotides agree with TRBD1. The germline V gene has CDR1 LNHDA and CDR2 SQIVND (reference sequence). The CDR3 is made up of 14 amino acids. V shed 6 bases, J shed 6 bases, and the junction held 6 bases outside the gene matches. The CDR3 bases are TGTGCCAGTAGCCTGGACAGGGGGCAAAATGGCTACACCTTC. Translation: CASSLDRGQNGYTF.

V usage is TRBV7-3 and J usage is TRBJ1-1, with 7 bases aligning to TRBD1. J was trimmed by 1 base and V by 7 bases; bases with no gene match: 3. Germline loops: CDR1 SGHTA, CDR2 FQGTGA. This CDR3 is built from 13 residues. The CDR3 DNA sequence: TGTGCCAGCACCAGACAGGGGAACACTGAAGCTTTCTTT. Protein product: CASTRQGNTEAFF. The full variable domain, in which reference TRBV7-3 and TRBJ1-1 provide the parts outside the CDR3, is GAGVSQTPSNKVTEKGKYVELRCDPISGHTALYWYRQSLGQGPEFLIYFQGTGAADDSGLPNDRFFAVRPEGSVSTLKIQRTERGDSAVYLCASTRQGNTEAFFGQGTRLTVV.

The rearrangement uses TRBV27 and TRBJ2-1; TRBD1 agrees at 7 bases. Losses at the gene ends were 1 base for V and 7 bases for J; bases not matched to a gene: 4. CDR1 MNHEY and CDR2 SMNVEV come from the germline V gene (reference sequence). The CDR3 consists of 14 residues. Written as DNA, the CDR3 is TGTGCCAGCAGTTTATTGGGACAGTCGAATGAGCAGTTCTTC. Its translation is CASSLLGQSNEQFF.

The rearrangement uses TRBV24-1 and TRBJ2-5, with no clear D. The CDR3 has 12 amino acids. V was cut by 4 bases and J by 2 bases, with 4 bases left in between. Germline CDR1 reads KGHDR; CDR2 reads SFDVKD. The CDR3 DNA sequence: TGTGCCACCAGTGACGTACAAGAGACCCAGTACTTC. It specifies CATSDVQETQYF.

In this sample, this clone is medium-sized. The chain couples TRBV6-5 to TRBJ1-2; the match to TRBD1 covers 7 bases. CDR1 is MNHEY and CDR2 is SVGAGI in the germline V gene. This CDR3 has 12 residues. The ends lost 4 bases at V and 8 bases at J; junction bases unmatched: 4. CDR3 bases: TGTGCCAGCAGTTCGACAGGGAGCGGCTACACCTTC. This codes for CASSSTGSGYTF.

V is TRBV5-5 and J is TRBJ2-2; the match to TRBD1 covers 8 bases. The CDR3 contains 15 residues. V was pared by 3 bases and J by 1 base, with 2 bases of the junction left unmatched. Germline CDR1 and CDR2: SGHKS and YYEKEE (reference sequence). CDR3 amino acids: CASSSGTGNTGELFF. The CDR3 nucleotides read TGTGCCAGCAGCTCGGGGACAGGGAACACCGGGGAGCTGTTTTTT.

The rearrangement uses TRBV2 and TRBJ2-1; 7 bases match TRBD2. The CDR3 is 13 residues long. J lost 8 bases, V lost 4 bases, and 5 bases had no gene match. Germline V lookup: CDR1 SNHLY, CDR2 FYNNEI. For the CDR3, the DNA is TGTGCCAGCAGTGCTACGGGAGGATATGAGCAGTTCTTC. It specifies CASSATGGYEQFF.

The V gene is TRBV30, the J gene TRBJ2-7, with TRBD1 matching over 11 bases. Germline V CDR1 and CDR2: GTSNPN, SVGIG (reference sequence). The trim removed 2 bases at V and 2 bases at J, leaving 11 bases unmatched. The CDR3 has 17 amino acids. The CDR3 sequence: CAWSPSWTGGLAYEQYF. The CDR3 DNA reads TGTGCCTGGAGTCCCTCGTGGACAGGGGGCCTGGCCTACGAGCAGTACTTC.

The chain combines TRBV28 with TRBJ2-1; the match to TRBD1 covers 11 bases. This CDR3 contains 16 residues. Germline lookup yields CDR1 MDHEN and CDR2 SYDVKM. V gave up 6 bases and J gave up 3 bases; unmatched junction bases: 7. The CDR3 sequence: CASREPGTGGYNEQFF. CDR3 sequence (DNA): TGTGCCAGCAGGGAGCCAGGGACAGGGGGCTACAATGAGCAGTTCTTC.

The chain combines TRBV10-3 with TRBJ1-1; TRBD1 agrees at 7 bases. The germline V gene has CDR1 ENHRY and CDR2 SYGVKD. The CDR3 runs to 14 residues. V was pared by 5 bases and J by 0 bases, with 3 bases of the junction left unmatched. In DNA form, the CDR3 reads TGTGCCATCAGTATTACAGGGGTGAACACTGAAGCTTTCTTT. Its translation: CAISITGVNTEAFF.

The genes are TRBV27 and TRBJ2-7; the D gene is possibly TRBD1 (7 bases). Trimming stripped 8 bases from V and 1 base from J, with 18 bases between. Per the germline V gene, CDR1 is MNHEY and CDR2 is SMNVEV (reference sequence). This CDR3 is 15 amino acids long. The CDR3 here is CASRRGGTASYEQYF. As DNA, the CDR3 is TGTGCCAGCCGGAGAGGCGGGACAGCTTCCTACGAGCAGTACTTC.

The chain joins TRBV6-2 or TRBV6-3 to TRBJ2-7, with D maybe TRBD2 (6 bases). This CDR3 comprises 13 residues. V lost 0 bases and J lost 6, with 9 bases in between. Germline CDR1 MNHEY, CDR2 SVGEGT. Here the CDR3 reads CASSYSGGFEQYF. CDR3 coding DNA: TGTGCCAGCAGTTACTCCGGGGGTTTCGAGCAGTACTTC.

The CDR3 loop reads CASSPALDYNEQFF. CDR3 in DNA: TGTGCCAGCAGCCCCGCACTCGATTACAATGAGCAGTTCTTC. The rearrangement uses TRBV7-2 and TRBJ2-1, with no clear D. V shed 5 bases and J shed 4 bases, with 12 bases lying between them. The CDR3 loop spans 14 amino acids. Germline CDR1 and CDR2: SGHTA and FQGNSA.

This clone occurred a few times. Additional DNA sequences in this sample encode the identical CDR3. The chain uses TRBV2 and TRBJ2-2, with TRBD1 matching 7 bases. The CDR3 is 13 amino acids. The V and J ends lost 6 bases and 5 bases, in that order; junction bases with no gene match: 3. Per the germline V gene, CDR1 is SNHLY and CDR2 is FYNNEI. CDR3 in amino acids: CASRTGPTGELFF. The CDR3 bases are TGTGCCAGCAGGACAGGGCCTACCGGGGAGCTGTTTTTT.